This entry concerns a single TCR beta chain. Per the authors' pipeline: Reference gene primers were amplified, and this amplification served to estimate nucleated cell counts. Sequenced by immunoSEQ multiplex PCR; TCRdb stores in-frame clones only, minus some. That table supplies the V and J calls and clone size; D and trimming were determined from the DNA. Of a few hundred thousand clones listed, more than 80% are singletons. This sample stems from a study of blood T cell repertoires in COVID-19. Study-level information: T cells, B-cell-depleted T cells, or PBMCs provided the cDNA or gDNA that served as material.

After removal of 6 bases from V and 3 bases from J, the junction contained 18 bases not matched to a gene. Looked up from germline, CDR1 is SGHAT and CDR2 is FQNNGV. The CDR3 extends over 19 amino acids. The TCR was taken from a woman in her thirties with COVID-19, enrolled during active disease. The specimen was peripheral blood. The gene calls are TRBV11-2 and TRBJ1-5, with 9 bases lining up with TRBD1. The CDR3 region is CASSQYRGLLGDINQPQHF. The CDR3 DNA follows: TGTGCCAGCAGTCAATACAGGGGGCTCTTGGGTGATATCAATCAGCCCCAGCATTTT.